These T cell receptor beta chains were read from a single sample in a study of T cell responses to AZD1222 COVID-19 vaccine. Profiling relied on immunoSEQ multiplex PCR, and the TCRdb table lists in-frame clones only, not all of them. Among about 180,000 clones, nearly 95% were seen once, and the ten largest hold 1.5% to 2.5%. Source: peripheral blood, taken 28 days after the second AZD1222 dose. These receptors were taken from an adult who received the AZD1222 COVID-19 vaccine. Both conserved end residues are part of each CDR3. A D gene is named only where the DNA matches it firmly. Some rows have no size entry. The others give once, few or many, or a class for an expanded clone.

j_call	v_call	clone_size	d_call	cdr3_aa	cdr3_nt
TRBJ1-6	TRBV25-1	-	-	CASSVVDSPLHF	TGTGCCAGCAGTGTGGTGGATTCACCCCTCCACTTT
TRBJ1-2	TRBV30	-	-	CAWSQGGLARIIYGYTF	TGTGCCTGGAGCCAAGGGGGGTTAGCACGTATCATCTATGGCTACACCTTC
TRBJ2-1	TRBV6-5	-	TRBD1	CASSYSTGSNEQFF	TGTGCCAGCAGTTACTCGACAGGGTCCAATGAGCAGTTCTTC
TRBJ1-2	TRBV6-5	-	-	CASRNPNRYYGYTF	TGTGCCAGCAGGAACCCCAATAGGTACTATGGCTACACCTTC
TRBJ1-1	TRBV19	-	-	CASSIGGEAAFEAFF	TGTGCCAGTAGTATAGGGGGCGAGGCTGCTTTTGAAGCTTTCTTT
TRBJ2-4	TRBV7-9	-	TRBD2	CASSPSGGIAKNIQYF	TGTGCCAGCAGCCCCAGCGGGGGGATAGCCAAAAACATTCAGTACTTC
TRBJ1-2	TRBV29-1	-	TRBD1	CSAGQVYGYTF	TGCAGCGCCGGACAGGTCTATGGCTACACCTTC
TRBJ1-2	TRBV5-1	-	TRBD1	CASSLLTGRSGYGYTF	TGCGCCAGCAGCTTGTTGACAGGGCGGAGCGGCTATGGCTACACCTTC
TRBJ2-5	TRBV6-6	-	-	CASSYTGAWETQYF	TGTGCCAGCAGTTACACGGGGGCTTGGGAGACCCAGTACTTC
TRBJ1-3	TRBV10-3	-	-	CAISESAFTSGNTIYF	TGTGCCATCAGTGAGTCAGCGTTTACCTCTGGAAACACCATATATTTT
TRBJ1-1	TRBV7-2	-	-	CASSLRDAEAFF	TGTGCCAGCAGCTTGCGGGATGCTGAAGCTTTCTTT
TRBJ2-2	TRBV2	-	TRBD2	CASSGTSTGELFF	TGTGCCAGCAGTGGGACTAGCACCGGGGAGCTGTTTTTT
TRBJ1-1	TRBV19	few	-	CASSIVTEAFF	TGTGCCAGTAGTATAGTCACTGAAGCTTTCTTT
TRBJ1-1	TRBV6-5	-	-	CASSYSRDLTEAFF	TGTGCCAGCAGTTACTCGCGGGACCTTACTGAAGCTTTCTTT
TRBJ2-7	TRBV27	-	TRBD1	CASSPYRQGSAHEQYF	TGTGCCAGCAGTCCCTATCGACAGGGGTCGGCGCACGAGCAGTACTTC
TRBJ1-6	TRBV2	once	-	CASSEESGPGNNSPLHF	TGTGCCAGCAGTGAAGAGAGCGGGCCAGGGAATAATTCACCCCTCCACTTT
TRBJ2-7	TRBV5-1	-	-	CASSSGSGGFYEQYF	TGCGCCAGCAGCTCGGGCTCCGGGGGTTTCTACGAGCAGTACTTC
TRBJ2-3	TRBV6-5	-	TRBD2	CASSYSGRHTDTQYF	TGTGCCAGCAGTTACAGCGGGAGGCACACAGATACGCAGTATTTT
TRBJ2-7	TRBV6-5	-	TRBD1	CASSPGQGSYEQYF	TGTGCCAGCAGTCCGGGACAGGGGTCCTACGAGCAGTACTTC
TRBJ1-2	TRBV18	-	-	CASPLGVGGSVSGGYTF	TGTGCCAGCCCCCTGGGCGTCGGTGGCTCCGTCTCTGGGGGCTACACCTTC
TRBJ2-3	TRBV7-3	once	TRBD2	CASSLLTGGASTDTQYF	TGTGCCAGCAGCTTACTGACCGGGGGGGCCAGCACAGATACGCAGTATTTT
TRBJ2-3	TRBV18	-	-	CASSPPPGALSDPQYF	TGTGCCAGCTCACCACCCCCGGGGGCCTTGTCTGATCCGCAGTATTTT
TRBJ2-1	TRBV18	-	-	CASSPGSGVDLRVLLDEQFF	TGTGCCAGCTCACCAGGCAGTGGCGTCGACTTAAGAGTCTTGTTGGATGAGCAGTTCTTC
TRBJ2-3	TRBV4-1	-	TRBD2	CASSQGVAGNFRTDTQYF	TGCGCCAGCAGCCAAGGAGTAGCGGGGAATTTTCGCACAGATACGCAGTATTTT
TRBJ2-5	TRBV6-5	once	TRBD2	CASSYSRGEQETQYF	TGTGCCAGCAGTTACTCGCGGGGGGAGCAAGAGACCCAGTACTTC
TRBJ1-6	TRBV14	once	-	CASSPRTNSPLHF	TGTGCCAGCAGCCCAAGAACCAATTCACCCCTCCACTTT
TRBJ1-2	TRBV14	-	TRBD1	CASSQGGQNYGYTF	TGTGCCAGCAGCCAAGGGGGACAGAACTATGGCTACACCTTC
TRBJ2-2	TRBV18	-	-	CASSPPATGTFDTGELFF	TGTGCCAGCTCACCACCGGCGACAGGGACTTTTGACACCGGGGAGCTGTTTTTT
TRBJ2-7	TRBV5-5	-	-	CASGAQYTNHDEQYF	TGTGCCAGCGGAGCCCAATACACAAATCACGACGAGCAGTACTTC
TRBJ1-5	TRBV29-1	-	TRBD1	CSVRQGGYGNQPQHF	TGCAGCGTTAGACAGGGAGGGTACGGCAATCAGCCCCAGCATTTT
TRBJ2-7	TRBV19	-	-	CASSIGMGAYEQYF	TGTGCCAGTAGTATTGGGATGGGAGCCTACGAGCAGTACTTC
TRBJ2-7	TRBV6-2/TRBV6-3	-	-	CASSYLTEQYF	TGTGCCAGCAGTTACCTGACCGAGCAGTACTTC
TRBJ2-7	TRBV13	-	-	CASSSLMSRVPEQYF	TGTGCCAGCAGCTCCCTAATGTCCAGGGTTCCCGAGCAGTACTTC
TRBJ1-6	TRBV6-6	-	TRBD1	CASITSGTGVSPLHF	TGTGCCAGCATAACCTCCGGGACAGGGGTTTCACCCCTCCACTTT
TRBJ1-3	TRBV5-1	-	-	CASSLTTVSGNTIYF	TGCGCCAGCAGCTTAACAACAGTCTCTGGAAACACCATATATTTT
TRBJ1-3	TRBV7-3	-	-	CASSMGPSSGNTIYF	TGTGCCAGCAGCATGGGACCGAGCTCTGGAAACACCATATATTTT
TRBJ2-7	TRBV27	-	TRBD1	CASSLIGTGFYEQYF	TGTGCCAGCAGTTTAATTGGGACAGGGTTCTACGAGCAGTACTTC
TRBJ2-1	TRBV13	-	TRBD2	CASSLVAGVSEQFF	TGTGCCAGCAGCTTAGTAGCGGGAGTTAGTGAGCAGTTCTTC
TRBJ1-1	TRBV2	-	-	CASSEAEVSMNTEAFF	TGTGCCAGCAGTGAAGCGGAGGTCAGCATGAACACTGAAGCTTTCTTT
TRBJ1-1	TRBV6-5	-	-	CASSYQGRNTEAFF	TGTGCCAGCAGTTACCAGGGGCGTAACACTGAAGCTTTCTTT
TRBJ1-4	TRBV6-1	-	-	CASSEATWLRVANEKLFF	TGTGCCAGCAGTGAAGCAACTTGGTTGCGGGTCGCGAATGAAAAACTGTTTTTT
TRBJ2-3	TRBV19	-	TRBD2	CASSIGGSTDTQYF	TGTGCCAGTAGTATCGGGGGGTCCACAGATACGCAGTATTTT
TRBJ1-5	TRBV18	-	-	CASSPPRGPAGEPQHF	TGTGCCAGCTCACCCCCGAGGGGTCCAGCGGGGGAGCCCCAGCATTTT
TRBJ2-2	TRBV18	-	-	CASSPQVSGELFF	TGTGCCAGCTCACCTCAGGTTTCCGGGGAGCTGTTTTTT
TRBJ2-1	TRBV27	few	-	CASSFGHEQFF	TGTGCCAGCAGTTTTGGTCATGAGCAGTTCTTC
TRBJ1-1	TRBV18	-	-	CASSPIQANTEAFF	TGTGCCAGCTCACCGATACAGGCGAACACTGAAGCTTTCTTT
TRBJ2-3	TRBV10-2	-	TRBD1	CASLEGAQAQYF	TGCGCCAGCCTAGAGGGGGCCCAAGCGCAGTATTTT
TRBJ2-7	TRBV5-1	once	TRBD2	CASSWGGTGNYEQYF	TGCGCCAGCAGCTGGGGGGGTACCGGGAACTACGAGCAGTACTTC
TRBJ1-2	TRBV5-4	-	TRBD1	CASSPRGSNYGYTF	TGTGCCAGCAGCCCCAGGGGGAGTAACTATGGCTACACCTTC
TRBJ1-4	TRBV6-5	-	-	CASRSGRTNEKLFF	TGTGCCAGCAGGTCAGGGAGAACTAATGAAAAACTGTTTTTT
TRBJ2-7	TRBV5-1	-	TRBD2	CASSLTGSSGSQYEQYF	TGCGCCAGCAGCCTCACAGGGTCTAGCGGGAGTCAATACGAGCAGTACTTC
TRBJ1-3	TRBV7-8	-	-	CASRSKGSTPGNTIYF	TGTGCCAGCAGGTCCAAGGGATCAACTCCTGGAAACACCATATATTTT
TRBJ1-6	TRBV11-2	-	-	CASSHTRRPYNSPLHF	TGTGCCAGCAGCCACACCCGCCGGCCCTATAATTCACCCCTCCACTTT
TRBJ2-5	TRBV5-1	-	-	CASSLGGAETQYF	TGCGCCAGCAGCTTGGGAGGGGCCGAGACCCAGTACTTC
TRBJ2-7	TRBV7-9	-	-	CASTPGEVPGYF	TGTGCCAGCACCCCAGGAGAGGTTCCTGGGTACTTC
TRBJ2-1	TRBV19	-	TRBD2	CASSIQSLRLAGVYNEQFF	TGTGCCAGTAGTATTCAATCTTTGCGACTAGCGGGAGTATACAATGAGCAGTTCTTC
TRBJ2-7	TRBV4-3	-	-	CASSQDSFSSYEQYF	TGCGCCAGCAGCCAAGATAGTTTCAGCTCCTACGAGCAGTACTTC
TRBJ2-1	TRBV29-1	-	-	CSVVGGVVYNEQFF	TGCAGCGTTGTTGGGGGAGTGGTGTACAATGAGCAGTTCTTC
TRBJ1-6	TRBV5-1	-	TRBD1	CASSLGQGLGNSPLHF	TGCGCCAGCAGCTTGGGACAGGGGCTGGGGAATTCACCCCTCCACTTT